These 10 T cell receptor beta chains were sequenced from one sample in a study of blood T cells in healthy people across ages. Sample-barcoded 5' priming and a J-beta primer mix drove a second PCR of about 7 to 11 cycles. TCRdb called the 5' RACE reads again in MiXCR, with one record for every CDR3 protein. Of 780,000 or so distinct CDR3 sequences in the sample, more than 55% were seen once. Specimen: blood. Source of these receptors: a man aged 35 to 55 in good health.

The gene calls are TRBV12-3 or TRBV12-4 and TRBJ1-4, with D tentatively TRBD1 (5 bases). With 6 bases removed from V and 10 bases from J, the gap between germline ends came to 24 bases. The CDR3 length is 16 residues. The CDR3 DNA follows: TGTGCCAGCAGCCTTAGCGGGGGTCCGGGAATTGGAAAACTGTTTTTT. It encodes CASSLSGGPGIGKLFF.

In this sample, this clonotype turned up a few times. The J gene is TRBJ2-7, the V gene TRBV15; D is ambiguous. CDR1 is LNHNV and CDR2 is YYDKDF in the germline V gene (reference sequence). Trimming took off 3 bases at V and 0 bases at J, with 6 bases between the two ends. The CDR3 has 13 amino acids. The CDR3 nucleotides are TGTGCCACCAGCAGGGCGTACTCCTACGAGCAGTACTTC. It encodes CATSRAYSYEQYF. The entire variable domain, with the rest obtained from reference TRBV15 and TRBJ2-7, is as follows: DAMVIQNPRYQVTQFGKPVTLSCSQTLNHNVMYWYQQKSSQAPKLLFHYYDKDFNNEADTPDNFQSRRPNTSFCFLDIRSPGLGDTAMYLCATSRAYSYEQYFGPGTRLTVT.

J is TRBJ1-2 and V is TRBV29-1; 9 bases fit TRBD1. The CDR3 is made up of 13 amino acids. Germline CDR1 SQVTM, CDR2 ANQGSEA. J was trimmed by 5 bases and V by 4 bases; bases with no gene match: 5. CDR3 nucleotides: TGCAGCGTTGGCACAGGGGGCCATTATGGCTACACCTTC. Translation gives CSVGTGGHYGYTF. Based on the CDR3 plus reference TRBV29-1 and TRBJ1-2, the full variable domain is SAVISQKPSRDICQRGTSLTIQCQVDSQVTMMFWYRQQPGQSLTLIATANQGSEATYESGFVIDKFPISRPNLTFSTLTVSNMSPEDSSIYLCSVGTGGHYGYTFGSGTRLTVV.

This clonotype was observed a few times. V gene TRBV6-2 or TRBV6-3 combines with J gene TRBJ2-3; 10 positions agree with TRBD2. The J segment lost 5 bases and the V segment lost 5 bases, leaving 10 bases of the junction unmatched. Germline V gene lookup returns CDR1 MNHEY and CDR2 SVGEGT. The CDR3 runs to 16 residues. The CDR3, as DNA: TGTGCCAGCAGTAGTCTAGGAGCGGGAGGGAGAGATACGCAGTATTTT. It yields the protein CASSSLGAGGRDTQYF.

This rearrangement joins TRBV7-3 to TRBJ2-5; 7 positions agree with TRBD2. Germline V CDR1 and CDR2: SGHTA, FQGTGA. The junction had 9 bases not matched to a gene; V was cut back by 2 bases and J by 9 bases. This CDR3 comprises 14 residues. In nucleotides, the CDR3 is TGTGCCAGCAGCTTAGGACTAGTGTCGGGGGCCCAGTACTTC. This translates into CASSLGLVSGAQYF. The whole variable domain, remainder taken from reference TRBV7-3 and TRBJ2-5, is GAGVSQTPSNKVTEKGKYVELRCDPISGHTALYWYRQSLGQGPEFLIYFQGTGAADDSGLPNDRFFAVRPEGSVSTLKIQRTERGDSAVYLCASSLGLVSGAQYFGPGTRLLVL.

This clonotype was seen more than once but under ten times. This chain uses TRBV12-3 or TRBV12-4 with TRBJ2-5; unclear D gene. V was cut by 4 bases and J by 2 bases, with 8 bases left in between. This CDR3 is 13 amino acids long. In DNA, the CDR3 is TGTGCCAGCAGTTCAAGCTTACAAGAGACCCAGTACTTC. The encoded protein is CASSSSLQETQYF.

The chain is built from TRBV12-3 or TRBV12-4 and TRBJ2-3; D unclear. There are 12 residues in the CDR3. V was pared by 6 bases and J by 7 bases, with 11 bases between. The CDR3 sequence is CASSPTQHTQYF. CDR3 in DNA: TGTGCCAGCAGCCCCACACAACATACGCAGTATTTT.

CDR3 sequence (DNA): TGTGCCAGCAGCCCCCGACAGTCGTCTAGTGGCTACACCTTC. Protein sequence: CASSPRQSSSGYTF. The genes are TRBV12-3 or TRBV12-4 and TRBJ1-2; TRBD1 is a possible D gene (5 bases). CDR3 length: 14 residues. The V end lost 6 bases, the J end lost 7 bases, and 18 bases lay between the germline ends.

On this clonotype itself: A much more abundant neighbour one base away suggests this may be a read error. The gene calls are TRBV27 and TRBJ1-2, with D hard to call. Germline V lookup: CDR1 MNHEY, CDR2 SMNVEV (reference sequence). V was cut by 6 bases and J by 7 bases, with 15 bases left in between. The CDR3 loop spans 13 amino acids. CDR3 protein: CASSGRSTSGYTF. The CDR3 nucleotides are TGTGCCAGCAGCGGTCGCTCAACGTCTGGCTACACCTTC.

The rearrangement uses TRBV5-1 and TRBJ2-5; D possibly corresponds to TRBD1 (5 bases). The J call may be wrong; the DNA end is better matched by TRBJ2-7. CDR3 length: 15 residues. The germline V gene has CDR1 SGHRS and CDR2 YFSETQ. The CDR3 DNA reads TGCGCCAGCAGCTTGGCCCCCAGGGTACCTTACGAGCAGTACTTC. Its protein product is CASSLAPRVPYEQYF.